The clone carrying this T cell receptor (beta chain) has only a few counts. Its antigen is undetermined. The data derive from a study of T cell responses to AZD1222 COVID-19 vaccine. Background on the study: Second-dose groups at about 4 or about 12 weeks were pooled. Findings and limits, study-wide: Spike was spanned by vaccine-associated CD4 TCRs, with dominance at 160-218 and 743-854. AZD1222 recipients seropositive at baseline numbered only six.

Sequencing used immunoSEQ multiplex PCR; TCRdb keeps in-frame clones, though not all of them. The profile shows roughly 120,000 clones, roughly 90% of them singletons. Sequencing was performed on peripheral blood, taken on day 0 of AZD1222 vaccination. The receptor's source is an adult in good health.

This CDR3 reads CASSVMVGSTEAFF. In DNA, the CDR3 is TGTGCCAGCAGTGTAATGGTAGGGTCCACTGAAGCTTTCTTT. The J gene is TRBJ1-1, the V gene TRBV2, with D unresolved. The germline V gene encodes CDR1 SNHLY and CDR2 FYNNEI. The CDR3 runs 14 residues. Trimming cost V 4 bases and J 4 bases, with 13 bases left between them.